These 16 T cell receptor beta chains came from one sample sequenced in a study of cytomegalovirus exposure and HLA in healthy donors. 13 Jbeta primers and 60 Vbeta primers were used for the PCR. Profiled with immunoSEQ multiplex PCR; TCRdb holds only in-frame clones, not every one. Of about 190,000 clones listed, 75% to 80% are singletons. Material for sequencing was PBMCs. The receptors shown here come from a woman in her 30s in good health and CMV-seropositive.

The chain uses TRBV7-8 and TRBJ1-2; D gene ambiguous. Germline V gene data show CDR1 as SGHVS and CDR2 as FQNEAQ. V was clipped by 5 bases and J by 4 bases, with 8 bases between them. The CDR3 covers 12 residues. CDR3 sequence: CASSALGYGYTF. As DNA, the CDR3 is TGTGCCAGCAGCGCTCTAGGCTATGGCTACACCTTC.

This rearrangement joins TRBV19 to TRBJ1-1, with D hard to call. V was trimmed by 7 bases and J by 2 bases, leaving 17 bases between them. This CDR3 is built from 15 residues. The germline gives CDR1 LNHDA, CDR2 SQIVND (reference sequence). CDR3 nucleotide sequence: TGTGCCAGTACCCCATACGGAGGCGCCAACACTGAAGCTTTCTTT. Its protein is CASTPYGGANTEAFF.

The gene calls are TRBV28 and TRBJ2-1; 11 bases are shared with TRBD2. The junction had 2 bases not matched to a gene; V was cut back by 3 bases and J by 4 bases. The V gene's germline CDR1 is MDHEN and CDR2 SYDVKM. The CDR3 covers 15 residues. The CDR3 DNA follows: TGTGCCAGCAGTTTCCTAGCGGGAGGTTACAATGAGCAGTTCTTC. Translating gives CASSFLAGGYNEQFF.

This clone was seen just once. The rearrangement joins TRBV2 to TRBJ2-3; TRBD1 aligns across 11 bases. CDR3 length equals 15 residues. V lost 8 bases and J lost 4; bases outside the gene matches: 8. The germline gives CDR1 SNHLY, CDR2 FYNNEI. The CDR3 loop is CASHRDRGNSDTQYF. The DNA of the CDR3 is TGTGCCAGCCACCGGGACAGGGGGAATTCAGATACGCAGTATTTT.

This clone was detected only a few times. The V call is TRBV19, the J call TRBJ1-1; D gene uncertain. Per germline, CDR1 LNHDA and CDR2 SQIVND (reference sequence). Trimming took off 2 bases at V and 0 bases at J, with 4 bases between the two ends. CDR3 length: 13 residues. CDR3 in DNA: TGTGCCAGTAGTATAACGGTGAACACTGAAGCTTTCTTT. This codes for CASSITVNTEAFF.

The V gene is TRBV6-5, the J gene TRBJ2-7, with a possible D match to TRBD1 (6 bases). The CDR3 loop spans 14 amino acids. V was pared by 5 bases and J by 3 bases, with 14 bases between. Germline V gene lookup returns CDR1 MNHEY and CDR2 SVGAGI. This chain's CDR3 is CASSQRNRDYEQYF. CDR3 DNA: TGTGCCAGCAGTCAGCGGAACAGGGACTACGAGCAGTACTTC.

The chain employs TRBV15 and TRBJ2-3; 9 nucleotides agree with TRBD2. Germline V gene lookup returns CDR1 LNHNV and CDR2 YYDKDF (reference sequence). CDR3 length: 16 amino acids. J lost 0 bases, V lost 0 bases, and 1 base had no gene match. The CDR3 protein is CATSRDLAGSTDTQYF. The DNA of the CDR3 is TGTGCCACCAGCAGAGATCTAGCGGGAAGCACAGATACGCAGTATTTT.

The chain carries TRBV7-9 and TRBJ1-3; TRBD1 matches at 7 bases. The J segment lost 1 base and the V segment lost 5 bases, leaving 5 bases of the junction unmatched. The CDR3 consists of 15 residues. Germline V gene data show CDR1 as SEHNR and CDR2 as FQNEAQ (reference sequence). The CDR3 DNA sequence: TGTGCCAGCAGCCTCCAGGGGGTGTCTGGAAACACCATATATTTT. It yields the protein CASSLQGVSGNTIYF.

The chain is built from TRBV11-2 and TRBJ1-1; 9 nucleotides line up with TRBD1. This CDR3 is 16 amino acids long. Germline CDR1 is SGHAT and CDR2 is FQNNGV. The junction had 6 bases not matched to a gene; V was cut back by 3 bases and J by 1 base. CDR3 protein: CASSFQPGQGNTEAFF. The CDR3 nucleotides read TGTGCCAGCAGCTTCCAGCCGGGACAGGGGAACACTGAAGCTTTCTTT.

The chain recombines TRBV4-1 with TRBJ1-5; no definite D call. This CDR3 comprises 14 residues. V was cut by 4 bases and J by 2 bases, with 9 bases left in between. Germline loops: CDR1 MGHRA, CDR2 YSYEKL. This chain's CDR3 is CASSLTSGNQPQHF. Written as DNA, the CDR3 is TGCGCCAGCAGCCTTACAAGTGGCAATCAGCCCCAGCATTTT.

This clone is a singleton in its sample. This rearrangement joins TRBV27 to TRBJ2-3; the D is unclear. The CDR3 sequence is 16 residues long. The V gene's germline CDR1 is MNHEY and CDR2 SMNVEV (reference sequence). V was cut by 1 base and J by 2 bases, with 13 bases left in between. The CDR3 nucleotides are TGTGCCAGCAGTTTATTCTCCATGGGCCCCACAGATACGCAGTATTTT. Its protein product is CASSLFSMGPTDTQYF.

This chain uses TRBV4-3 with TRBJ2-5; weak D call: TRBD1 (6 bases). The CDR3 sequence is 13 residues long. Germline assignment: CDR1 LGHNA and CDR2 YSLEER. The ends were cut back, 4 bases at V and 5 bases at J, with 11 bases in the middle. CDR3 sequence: CASSPGTLETQYF. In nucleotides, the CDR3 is TGCGCCAGCAGCCCCGGGACACTGGAGACCCAGTACTTC.

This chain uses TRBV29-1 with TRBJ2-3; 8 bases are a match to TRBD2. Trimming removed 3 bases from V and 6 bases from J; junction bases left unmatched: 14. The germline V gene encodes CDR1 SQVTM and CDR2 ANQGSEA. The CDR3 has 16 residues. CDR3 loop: CSVDLTSGGVTDTQYF. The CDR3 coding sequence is TGCAGCGTTGATCTCACTAGCGGAGGGGTTACGGATACGCAGTATTTT.

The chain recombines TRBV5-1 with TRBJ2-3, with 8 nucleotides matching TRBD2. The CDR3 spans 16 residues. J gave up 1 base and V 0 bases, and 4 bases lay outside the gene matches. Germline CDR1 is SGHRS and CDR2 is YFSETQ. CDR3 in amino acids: CASSLASSGRTDTQYF. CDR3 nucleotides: TGCGCCAGCAGCTTGGCCTCTAGCGGGCGCACAGATACGCAGTATTTT.

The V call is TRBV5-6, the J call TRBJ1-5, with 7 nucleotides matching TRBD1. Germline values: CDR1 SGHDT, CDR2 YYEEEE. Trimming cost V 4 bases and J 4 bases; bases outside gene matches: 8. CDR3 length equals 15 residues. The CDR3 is CASSKRTGQNQPQHF. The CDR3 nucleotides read TGTGCCAGCAGCAAGAGGACAGGCCAGAATCAGCCCCAGCATTTT. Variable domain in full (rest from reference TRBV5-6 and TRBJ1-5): DAGVTQSPTHLIKTRGQQVTLRCSPKSGHDTVSWYQQALGQGPQFIFQYYEEEERQRGNFPDRFSGHQFPNYSSELNVNALLLGDSALYLCASSKRTGQNQPQHFGDGTRLSIL.

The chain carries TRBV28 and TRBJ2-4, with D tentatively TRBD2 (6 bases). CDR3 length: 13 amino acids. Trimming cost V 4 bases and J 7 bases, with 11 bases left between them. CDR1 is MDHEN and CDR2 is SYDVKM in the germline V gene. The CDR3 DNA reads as TGTGCCAGCAGTTCAGGAGGGCCGAACATTCAGTACTTC. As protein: CASSSGGPNIQYF.